This T cell receptor (beta chain) was documented in a study of shared clonotypes between healthy human individuals. Produced via immunoSEQ multiplex PCR; TCRdb's table is partial and in-frame only. This sample has over a million clones, with around 97% found just once. This clone appeared a few times. Its antigen is currently unknown. V lost 0 bases and J 4 bases, leaving 8 bases between the germline ends. The CDR3 is 14 residues long. The germline V gene has CDR1 SGHRS and CDR2 YFSETQ. Study observations and caveats: Sharing across several donors was seen in around 5% of naive CD4 clonotypes. Blood was the only sampled material, and tissue repertoires likely differ.

The chain carries TRBV5-1 and TRBJ2-1; no clear D gene. Sequencing used naive CD4+ T cells sorted from blood. Subset meaning: CD45RA+ positively selected. The sequence came from a young man in good health. For the CDR3, the DNA is TGCGCCAGCAGCTTGGACTGGGGATACAATGAGCAGTTCTTC. As protein: CASSLDWGYNEQFF.